The following is a TCR beta chain sequence with its context. This record belongs to a study of shared clonotypes between healthy human individuals. Unmatched junction bases numbered 6, after V lost 7 bases and J lost 0 bases. Per the germline V gene, CDR1 is SNHLY and CDR2 is FYNNEI. The CDR3 is made up of 14 amino acids. Some clones are missing from TCRdb's copy, which holds only in-frame ones; the method was immunoSEQ multiplex PCR. Among 2 million to 2.5 million clones, 85% to 95% were seen once, and the ten largest hold around 0.38%. Adult Caucasians living in Nashville, Tennessee made up all of the donors.

Material for sequencing was naive CD4+ T cells from PBMCs. Sample subset: CD45RA+ positively selected. The clonotype comes from a man younger than 30 in good health. Some clones in this sample may be carry-over from other donors' samples. The V gene is TRBV2, the J gene TRBJ2-7, with TRBD1 identical over 7 bases. CDR3: CASKETGPSYEQYF. The CDR3 coding sequence is TGTGCCAGCAAAGAGACAGGGCCCTCCTACGAGCAGTACTTC.